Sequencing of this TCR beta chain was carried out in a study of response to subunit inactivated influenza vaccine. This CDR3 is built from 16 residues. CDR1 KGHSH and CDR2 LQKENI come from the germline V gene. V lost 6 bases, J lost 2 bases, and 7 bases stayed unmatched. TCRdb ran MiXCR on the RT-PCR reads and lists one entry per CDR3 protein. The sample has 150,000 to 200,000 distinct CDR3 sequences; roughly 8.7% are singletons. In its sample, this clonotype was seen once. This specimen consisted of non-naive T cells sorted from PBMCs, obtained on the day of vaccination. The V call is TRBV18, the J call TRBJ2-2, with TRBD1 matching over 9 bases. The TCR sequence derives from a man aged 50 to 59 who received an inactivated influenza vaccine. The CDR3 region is CASSPKDRGNTGELFF. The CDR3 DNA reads TGTGCCAGCTCGCCGAAGGACAGGGGAAACACCGGGGAGCTGTTTTTT.